This TCR beta chain originates from a study of blood T cell repertoires in COVID-19. About the research overall: The samples span acute and convalescent COVID-19 from the United States, Italy and Spain. PBMCs, B-cell-depleted T cells, or T cells were the source of the cDNA or gDNA that made up the material.

The CDR3 covers 18 residues. Germline-derived CDR1 and CDR2 are SEHNR and FQNEAQ (reference sequence). J lost 0 bases, V lost 5 bases, and 6 bases had no gene match. Remarks on this clone: A much larger clonotype is one base distant, so this may be a read error. Other DNA sequences in this sample translate to the same CDR3.

Methods used by the authors: For nucleated cells, counts were estimated from reference gene primer amplification. Data came from immunoSEQ multiplex PCR; TCRdb stores just in-frame clones and leaves some out. Clone size and the V and J calls come from that table; the DNA yielded D and trimming. The sample holds 250,000 to 300,000 clones, roughly nine tenths seen once. The receptor's source is a middle-aged woman who had recovered from COVID-19. Specimen: peripheral blood. The V and J genes are TRBV7-9 and TRBJ2-2, with 13 bases fitting TRBD2. In DNA form, the CDR3 reads TGTGCCAGCAGCGCCGGGACTAGCGGGAATGCGAACACCGGGGAGCTGTTTTTT. Amino acid sequence: CASSAGTSGNANTGELFF.